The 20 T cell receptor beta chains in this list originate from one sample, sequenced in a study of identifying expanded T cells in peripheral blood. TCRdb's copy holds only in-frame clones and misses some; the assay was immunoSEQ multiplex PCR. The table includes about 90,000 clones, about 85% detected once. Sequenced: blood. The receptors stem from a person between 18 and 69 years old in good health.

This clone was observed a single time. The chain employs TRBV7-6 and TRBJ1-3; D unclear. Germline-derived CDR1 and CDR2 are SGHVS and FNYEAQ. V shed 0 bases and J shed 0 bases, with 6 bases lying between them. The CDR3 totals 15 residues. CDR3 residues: CASSLARGSGNTIYF. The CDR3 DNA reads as TGTGCCAGCAGCTTAGCCCGTGGCTCTGGAAACACCATATATTTT.

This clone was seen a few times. The CDR3 DNA reads as TGTGCCAGCAGCGTAGAGGGGTCCCCAGATACGCAGTATTTT. Its translation is CASSVEGSPDTQYF. The genes are TRBV9 and TRBJ2-3; D is possibly TRBD1 (5 bases). Germline CDR1 SGDLS, CDR2 YYNGEE. V was shortened by 0 bases and J by 4 bases, with 9 bases between the two germline ends. The CDR3 runs to 14 residues.

The CDR3 nucleotides are TGTGCCAGCAGCTTAACGCCTGGTGGAGGACAGACTGGAAACACCATATATTTT. This codes for CASSLTPGGGQTGNTIYF. The gene calls are TRBV7-9 and TRBJ1-3; tentatively, D is TRBD1 (6 bases). Germline loops: CDR1 SEHNR, CDR2 FQNEAQ (reference sequence). This CDR3 spans 18 amino acids. The V and J ends lost 2 bases and 2 bases respectively, with 19 bases between them.

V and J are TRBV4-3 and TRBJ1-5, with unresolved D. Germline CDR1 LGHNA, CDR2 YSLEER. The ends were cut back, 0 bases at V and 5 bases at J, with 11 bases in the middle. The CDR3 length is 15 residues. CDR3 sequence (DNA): TGCGCCAGCAGCCAAGATAGGCGGTGGGATCAGCCCCAGCATTTT. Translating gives CASSQDRRWDQPQHF.

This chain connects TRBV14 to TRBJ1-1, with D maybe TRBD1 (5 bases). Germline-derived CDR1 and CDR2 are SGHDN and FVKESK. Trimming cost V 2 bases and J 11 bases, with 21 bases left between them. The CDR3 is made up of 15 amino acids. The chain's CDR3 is CASSQTLWGTSFAFF. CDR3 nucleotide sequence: TGTGCCAGCAGCCAAACGTTGTGGGGGACCTCTTTTGCTTTCTTT.

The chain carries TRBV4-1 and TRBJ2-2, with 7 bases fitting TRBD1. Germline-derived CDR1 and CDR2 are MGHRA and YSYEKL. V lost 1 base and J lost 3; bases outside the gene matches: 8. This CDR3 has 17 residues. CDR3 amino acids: CASSQVGTVLYTGELFF. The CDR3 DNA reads TGCGCCAGCAGCCAAGTTGGGACAGTTCTTTACACCGGGGAGCTGTTTTTT.

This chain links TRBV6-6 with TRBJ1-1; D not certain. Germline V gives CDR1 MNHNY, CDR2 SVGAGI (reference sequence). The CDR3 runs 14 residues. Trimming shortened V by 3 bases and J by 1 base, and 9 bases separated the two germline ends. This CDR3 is CASSYFWGNTEAFF. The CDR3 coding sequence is TGTGCCAGCAGTTATTTCTGGGGGAACACTGAAGCTTTCTTT.

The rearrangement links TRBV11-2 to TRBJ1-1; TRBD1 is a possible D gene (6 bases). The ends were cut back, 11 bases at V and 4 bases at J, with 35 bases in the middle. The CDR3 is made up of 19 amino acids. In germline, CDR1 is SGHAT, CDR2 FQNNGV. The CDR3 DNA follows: TGTGCCGGGAACTCACGTGGGGAGGGAGGGACGGTGGGGGCCACTGAAGCTTTCTTT. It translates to CAGNSRGEGGTVGATEAFF.

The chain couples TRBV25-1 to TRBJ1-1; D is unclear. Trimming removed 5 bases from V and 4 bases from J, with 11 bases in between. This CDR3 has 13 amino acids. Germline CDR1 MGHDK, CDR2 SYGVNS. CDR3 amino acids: CASSTIRGTEAFF. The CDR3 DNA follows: TGTGCCAGCAGTACAATCCGGGGCACTGAAGCTTTCTTT.

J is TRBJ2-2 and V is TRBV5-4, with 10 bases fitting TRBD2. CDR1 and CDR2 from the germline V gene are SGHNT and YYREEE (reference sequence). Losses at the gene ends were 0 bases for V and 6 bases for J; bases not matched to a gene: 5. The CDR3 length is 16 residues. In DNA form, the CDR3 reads TGTGCCAGCAGCTTGGTCGTAGCGGGGGGTGCCGGGGAGCTGTTTTTT. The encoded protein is CASSLVVAGGAGELFF.

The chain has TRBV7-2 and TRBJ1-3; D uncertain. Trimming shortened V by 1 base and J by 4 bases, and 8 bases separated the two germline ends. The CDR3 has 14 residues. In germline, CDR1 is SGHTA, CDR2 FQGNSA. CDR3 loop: CASSLGGFGNTIYF. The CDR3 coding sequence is TGTGCCAGCAGCTTAGGGGGATTCGGAAACACCATATATTTT.

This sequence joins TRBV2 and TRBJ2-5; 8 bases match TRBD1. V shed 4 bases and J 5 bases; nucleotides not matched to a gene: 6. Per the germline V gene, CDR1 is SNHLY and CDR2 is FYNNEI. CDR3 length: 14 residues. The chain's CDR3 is CASSGDRPPETQYF. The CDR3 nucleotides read TGTGCCAGCAGTGGGGACAGGCCCCCTGAGACCCAGTACTTC.

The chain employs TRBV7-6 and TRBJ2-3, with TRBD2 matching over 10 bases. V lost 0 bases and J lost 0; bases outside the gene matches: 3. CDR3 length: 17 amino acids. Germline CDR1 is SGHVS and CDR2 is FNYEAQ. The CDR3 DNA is TGTGCCAGCAGCTTAGCTAGGACTAGCGGAAGCACAGATACGCAGTATTTT. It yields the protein CASSLARTSGSTDTQYF.

The CDR3 coding sequence is TGTGCCAGCAGCCCTGGTCGGTACAATGAGCAGTTCTTC. Translated, it gives CASSPGRYNEQFF. The chain is built from TRBV6-5 and TRBJ2-1, with D unresolved. The CDR3 runs 13 residues. V was trimmed by 6 bases and J by 4 bases, leaving 10 bases between them. The germline CDR1 and CDR2 sequences are MNHEY and SVGAGI.

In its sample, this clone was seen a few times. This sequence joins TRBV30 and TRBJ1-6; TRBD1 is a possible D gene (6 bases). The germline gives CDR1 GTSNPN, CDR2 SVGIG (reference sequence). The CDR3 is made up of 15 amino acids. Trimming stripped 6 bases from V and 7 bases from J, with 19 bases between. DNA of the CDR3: TGTGCCTGCCAGGCCCGGGGGCAGGGGAATTCACCCCTCCACTTT. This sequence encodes CACQARGQGNSPLHF.

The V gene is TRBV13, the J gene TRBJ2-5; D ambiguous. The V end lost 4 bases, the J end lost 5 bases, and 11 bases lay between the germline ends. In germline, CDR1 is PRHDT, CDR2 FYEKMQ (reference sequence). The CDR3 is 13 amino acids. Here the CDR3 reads CASSSGFSETQYF. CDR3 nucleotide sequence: TGTGCCAGCAGCTCCGGGTTCTCGGAGACCCAGTACTTC.

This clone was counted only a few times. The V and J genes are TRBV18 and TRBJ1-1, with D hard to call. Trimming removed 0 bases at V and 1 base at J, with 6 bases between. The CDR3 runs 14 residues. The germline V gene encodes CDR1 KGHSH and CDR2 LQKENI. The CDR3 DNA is TGTGCCAGCTCACCACCGCGCGGGAACACTGAAGCTTTCTTT. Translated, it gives CASSPPRGNTEAFF.

CDR3 in DNA: TGTGCCAGCAGCCCACAATGGGCTGAAGCTTTCTTT. This codes for CASSPQWAEAFF. The chain links TRBV7-2 to TRBJ1-1; the D is unclear. Germline V gives CDR1 SGHTA, CDR2 FQGNSA. Trimming took 5 bases from V and 6 from J, leaving 10 bases between them. The CDR3 sequence is 12 residues long.

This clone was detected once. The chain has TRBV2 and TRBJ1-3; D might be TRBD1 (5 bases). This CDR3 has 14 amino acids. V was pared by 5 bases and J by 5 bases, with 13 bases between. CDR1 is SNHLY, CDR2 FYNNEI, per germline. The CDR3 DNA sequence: TGTGCCAGCAGTCGGCAGGGAATACGAAACACCATATATTTT. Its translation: CASSRQGIRNTIYF.

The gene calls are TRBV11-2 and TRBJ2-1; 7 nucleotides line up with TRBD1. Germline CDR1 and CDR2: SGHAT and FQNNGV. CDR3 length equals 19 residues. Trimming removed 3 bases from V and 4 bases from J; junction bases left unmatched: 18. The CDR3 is CASSFGSVRGQKKYNEQFF. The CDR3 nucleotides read TGTGCCAGCAGCTTCGGGTCCGTCCGGGGACAGAAGAAATACAATGAGCAGTTCTTC.